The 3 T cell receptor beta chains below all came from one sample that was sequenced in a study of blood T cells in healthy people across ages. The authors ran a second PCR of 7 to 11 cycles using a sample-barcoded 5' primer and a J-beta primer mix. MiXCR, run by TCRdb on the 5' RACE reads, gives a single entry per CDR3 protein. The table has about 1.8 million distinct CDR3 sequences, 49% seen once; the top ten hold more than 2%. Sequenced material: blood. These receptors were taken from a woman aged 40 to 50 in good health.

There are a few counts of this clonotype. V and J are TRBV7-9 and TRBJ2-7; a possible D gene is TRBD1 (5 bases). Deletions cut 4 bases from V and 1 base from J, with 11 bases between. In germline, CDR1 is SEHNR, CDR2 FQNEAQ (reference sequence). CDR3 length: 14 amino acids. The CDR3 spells CASSSGLKSYEQYF. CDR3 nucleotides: TGTGCCAGCAGCTCAGGGTTGAAGTCCTACGAGCAGTACTTC.

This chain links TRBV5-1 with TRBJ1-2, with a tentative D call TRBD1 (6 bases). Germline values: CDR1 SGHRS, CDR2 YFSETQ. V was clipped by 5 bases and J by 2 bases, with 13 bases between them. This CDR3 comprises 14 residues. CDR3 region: CASSWEDRNYGYTF. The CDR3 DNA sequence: TGCGCCAGCAGTTGGGAGGACAGAAACTATGGCTACACCTTC.

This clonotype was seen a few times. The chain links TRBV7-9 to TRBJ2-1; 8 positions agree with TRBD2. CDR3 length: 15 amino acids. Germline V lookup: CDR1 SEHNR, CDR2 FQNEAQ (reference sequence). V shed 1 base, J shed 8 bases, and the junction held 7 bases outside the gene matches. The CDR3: CASSLGGLESDEQFF. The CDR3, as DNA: TGTGCCAGCAGCTTAGGGGGACTAGAAAGCGATGAGCAGTTCTTC.